The 17 T cell receptor beta chains below come from one sample, sequenced in a study of blood T cell repertoires in COVID-19. Sequenced by immunoSEQ multiplex PCR; TCRdb stores in-frame clones only, minus some. The sample comprises over 200,000 clones, 80% to 90% of which are singletons, and 3% to 4% rests with the top ten. Sequencing used PBMCs or T cells enriched from blood (not recorded which). These receptors all stem from a woman in her 30s who had been exposed to COVID-19.

The rearrangement uses TRBV10-3 and TRBJ2-7, with 8 positions matching TRBD2. The ends lost 4 bases at V and 2 bases at J; junction bases unmatched: 4. The CDR3 spans 14 residues. Per germline, CDR1 ENHRY and CDR2 SYGVKD. This CDR3 reads CAISGIAGTYEQYF. For the CDR3, the DNA is TGTGCCATCAGTGGAATAGCGGGAACCTACGAGCAGTACTTC.

The J gene is TRBJ2-1, the V gene TRBV5-1, with 14 nucleotides matching TRBD2. Looked up from germline, CDR1 is SGHRS and CDR2 is YFSETQ. This CDR3 contains 15 residues. The V gene end was trimmed by 5 bases and the J gene end by 6 bases; junction bases not matched to a gene: 4. CDR3 in amino acids: CASSLGTSGSNEQFF. CDR3 nucleotides: TGCGCCAGCAGTTTAGGGACTAGCGGGAGCAATGAGCAGTTCTTC.

The chain uses TRBV29-1 and TRBJ1-2; D possibly corresponds to TRBD1 (5 bases). V lost 7 bases, J lost 5 bases, and 14 bases lay in between. Germline-derived CDR1 and CDR2 are SQVTM and ANQGSEA. The CDR3 contains 12 residues. The CDR3 sequence: CSGSGLGYGYTF. CDR3 DNA: TGCAGCGGTTCAGGGCTTGGGTATGGCTACACCTTC.

DNA for the CDR3: TGTGCCACCAGTGATTGGGGCAGCACAGATACGCAGTATTTT. Translation gives CATSDWGSTDTQYF. The chain uses TRBV24-1 and TRBJ2-3; D is perhaps TRBD1 (5 bases). CDR1 and CDR2 from the germline V gene are KGHDR and SFDVKD. Trimming removed 2 bases from V and 0 bases from J, with 5 bases in between. This CDR3 has 14 residues.

CDR3 in DNA: TGTGCCAGCAGTGGATCCCCCCGGGACAGGGGTTCCTACGAGCAGTACTTC. Amino acid sequence: CASSGSPRDRGSYEQYF. This rearrangement joins TRBV2 to TRBJ2-7, with 10 bases matching TRBD1. J was trimmed by 1 base and V by 4 bases; bases with no gene match: 10. Germline assignment: CDR1 SNHLY and CDR2 FYNNEI. CDR3 length: 17 amino acids.

In its sample, this clone was seen a few times. The V and J genes are TRBV19 and TRBJ1-5; D gene uncertain. Per germline, CDR1 LNHDA and CDR2 SQIVND (reference sequence). V dropped 3 bases and J dropped 1 base, with 10 bases sitting between them. This CDR3 spans 15 amino acids. CDR3 DNA: TGTGCCAGTAGTATGGGAGGAGCCAGCAATCAGCCCCAGCATTTT. This encodes CASSMGGASNQPQHF. Drawing the rest from reference TRBV19 and TRBJ1-5, the complete variable domain is DGGITQSPKYLFRKEGQNVTLSCEQNLNHDAMYWYRQDPGQGLRLIYYSQIVNDFQKGDIAEGYSVSREKKESFPLTVTSAQKNPTAFYLCASSMGGASNQPQHFGDGTRLSIL.

In its sample, this clone was seen once. The chain links TRBV6-5 to TRBJ2-7, with D perhaps matching TRBD2 (6 bases). There are 16 residues in the CDR3. Germline lookup yields CDR1 MNHEY and CDR2 SVGAGI. Trimming took off 0 bases at V and 0 bases at J, with 12 bases between the two ends. The DNA of the CDR3 is TGTGCCAGCAGTTACTCGTGGGACTTCGACTCCTACGAGCAGTACTTC. Translation: CASSYSWDFDSYEQYF.

The chain links TRBV6-5 to TRBJ1-2, with TRBD1 identical over 8 bases. Germline V gene lookup returns CDR1 MNHEY and CDR2 SVGAGI. The V and J ends lost 6 bases and 4 bases, in that order; junction bases with no gene match: 4. This CDR3 comprises 13 residues. The CDR3 region has the DNA TGTGCCAGCAGAGAGACAGGGGTCTATGGCTACACCTTC. The encoded protein is CASRETGVYGYTF.

J is TRBJ2-7 and V is TRBV29-1; 10 nucleotides agree with TRBD2. CDR3 size: 14 residues. The V segment lost 6 bases and the J segment 4 bases; nucleotides outside the gene matches: 9. Germline CDR1 and CDR2: SQVTM and ANQGSEA. CDR3 sequence: CSVFLAGVKYEQYF. The CDR3 DNA follows: TGCAGCGTCTTCCTAGCGGGAGTCAAGTACGAGCAGTACTTC.

The J gene is TRBJ2-7, the V gene TRBV5-5; 10 bases agree with TRBD2. The CDR3 length is 14 residues. V was clipped by 6 bases and J by 1 base; unmatched bases: 4. Germline CDR1 SGHKS, CDR2 YYEKEE (reference sequence). In DNA form, the CDR3 reads TGTGCCAGCACCCGGACTAGCGGATCCTACGAGCAGTACTTC. Amino acid sequence: CASTRTSGSYEQYF.

The V call is TRBV30, the J call TRBJ1-4, with D perhaps matching TRBD1 (5 bases). The V end was cut by 3 bases, the J end by 10 bases, with 12 bases between. The germline V gene has CDR1 GTSNPN and CDR2 SVGIG (reference sequence). The CDR3 is 12 residues long. In DNA, the CDR3 is TGTGCCTGGAGGGAGGGGTTTGGAAAACTGTTTTTT. This encodes CAWREGFGKLFF.

J is TRBJ1-2 and V is TRBV30; D uncertain. The V gene lost 4 bases and the J gene lost 4 bases, with 13 bases spanning the gap. The CDR3 extends over 13 amino acids. Germline loops: CDR1 GTSNPN, CDR2 SVGIG (reference sequence). Written as DNA, the CDR3 is TGTGCCTGGACGAACTTAGGACTCTATGGCTACACCTTC. Translated, it gives CAWTNLGLYGYTF.

The rearrangement uses TRBV28 and TRBJ1-3; no reliable D call. Germline values: CDR1 MDHEN, CDR2 SYDVKM. Trimming stripped 8 bases from V and 10 bases from J, with 18 bases between. This CDR3 has 13 amino acids. The CDR3 DNA reads as TGTGCCAGCGGGCAGACCCTCGCCCAGACCATATATTTT. This codes for CASGQTLAQTIYF.

This clone was observed once. Other DNA variants within this sample encode the same CDR3. The chain recombines TRBV18 with TRBJ1-3; D not certain. The CDR3 is 15 residues long. CDR1 and CDR2 (germline): KGHSH, LQKENI. With 3 bases removed from V and 4 bases from J, the gap between germline ends came to 13 bases. This chain's CDR3 is CASSPPGGLGNTIYF. The CDR3 region has the DNA TGTGCCAGCTCACCCCCCGGAGGGCTCGGAAACACCATATATTTT.

V is TRBV6-5 and J is TRBJ2-7, with D perhaps matching TRBD1 (6 bases). Trimming took off 0 bases at V and 3 bases at J, with 15 bases between the two ends. Per the germline V gene, CDR1 is MNHEY and CDR2 is SVGAGI. CDR3 length: 16 residues. The CDR3 nucleotides are TGTGCCAGCAGTTACTCAGATGGGGGCCGCCTCTACGAGCAGTACTTC. Residues: CASSYSDGGRLYEQYF.

The V gene is TRBV7-6, the J gene TRBJ2-7; no reliable D call. V was pared by 1 base and J by 2 bases, with 9 bases between. The germline V gene encodes CDR1 SGHVS and CDR2 FNYEAQ. The CDR3 has 14 residues. CDR3 DNA: TGTGCCAGCAGCTTAGGTGGGCCCACCTACGAGCAGTACTTC. Its translation is CASSLGGPTYEQYF.

The gene calls are TRBV9 and TRBJ2-7, with D tentatively TRBD1 (6 bases). Per the germline V gene, CDR1 is SGDLS and CDR2 is YYNGEE. The CDR3 consists of 17 residues. Trimming removed 1 base at V and 2 bases at J, with 19 bases between. The CDR3 spells CASSVNAAGDNPYEQYF. The CDR3 DNA is TGTGCCAGCAGCGTAAACGCGGCAGGGGATAATCCCTACGAGCAGTACTTC.